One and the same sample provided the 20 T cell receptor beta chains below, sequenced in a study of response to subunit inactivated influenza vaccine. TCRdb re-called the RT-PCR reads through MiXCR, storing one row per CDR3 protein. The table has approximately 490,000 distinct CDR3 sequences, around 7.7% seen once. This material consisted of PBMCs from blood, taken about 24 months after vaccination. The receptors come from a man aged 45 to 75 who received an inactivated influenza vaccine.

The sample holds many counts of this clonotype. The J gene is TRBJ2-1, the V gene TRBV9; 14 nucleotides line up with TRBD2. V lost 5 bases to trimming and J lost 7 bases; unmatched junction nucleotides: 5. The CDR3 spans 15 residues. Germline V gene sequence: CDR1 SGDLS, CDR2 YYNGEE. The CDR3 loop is CASSPGLAGANEQFF. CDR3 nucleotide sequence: TGTGCCAGCAGTCCGGGACTAGCGGGAGCGAATGAGCAGTTCTTC.

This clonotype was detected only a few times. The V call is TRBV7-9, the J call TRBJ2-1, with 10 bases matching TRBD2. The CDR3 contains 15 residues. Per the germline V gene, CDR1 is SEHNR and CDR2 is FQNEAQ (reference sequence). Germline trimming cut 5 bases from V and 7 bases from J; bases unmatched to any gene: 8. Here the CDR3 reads CASSHVSGRSNEQFF. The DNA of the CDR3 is TGTGCCAGCAGCCACGTTAGCGGGAGGTCGAATGAGCAGTTCTTC.

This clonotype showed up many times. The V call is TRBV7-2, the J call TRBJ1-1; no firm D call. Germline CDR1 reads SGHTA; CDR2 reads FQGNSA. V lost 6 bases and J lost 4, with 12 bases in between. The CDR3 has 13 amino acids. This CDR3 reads CASRSRGSTEAFF. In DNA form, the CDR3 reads TGTGCCAGCAGATCACGGGGATCCACTGAAGCTTTCTTT.

Written as DNA, the CDR3 is TGTGCCAGCAGCTTAGTAGGCCGGGACAGGTCTGTCGAGCAGTACTTC. Translated, it gives CASSLVGRDRSVEQYF. The V gene is TRBV11-2, the J gene TRBJ2-7, with TRBD1 matching over 8 bases. CDR1 and CDR2 (germline): SGHAT, FQNNGV. This CDR3 is 16 amino acids long. The junction had 11 bases not matched to a gene; V was cut back by 1 base and J by 6 bases.

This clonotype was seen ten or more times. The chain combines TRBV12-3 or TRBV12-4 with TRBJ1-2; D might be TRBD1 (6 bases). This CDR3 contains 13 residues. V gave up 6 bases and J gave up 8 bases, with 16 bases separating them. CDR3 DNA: TGTGCCAGCAGCCGAGACAGGAGTTTCGGCTACACCTTC. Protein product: CASSRDRSFGYTF.

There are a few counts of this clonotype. The CDR3 loop is CASSPPERGTHIQYF. Written as DNA, the CDR3 is TGTGCCAGCAGCCCCCCGGAGAGGGGGACCCACATTCAGTACTTC. The chain recombines TRBV5-6 with TRBJ2-4; D might be TRBD1 (6 bases). The CDR3 runs 15 residues. The V gene lost 4 bases and the J gene lost 8 bases, with 19 bases spanning the gap. Germline V gives CDR1 SGHDT, CDR2 YYEEEE.

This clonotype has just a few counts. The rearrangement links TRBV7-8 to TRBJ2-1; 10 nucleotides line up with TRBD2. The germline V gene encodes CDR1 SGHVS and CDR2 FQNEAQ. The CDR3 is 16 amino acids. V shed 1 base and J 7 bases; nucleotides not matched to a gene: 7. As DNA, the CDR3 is TGTGCCAGCAGCTTAGTTCGGCTAGCGGGAGCAAATGAGCAGTTCTTC. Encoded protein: CASSLVRLAGANEQFF.

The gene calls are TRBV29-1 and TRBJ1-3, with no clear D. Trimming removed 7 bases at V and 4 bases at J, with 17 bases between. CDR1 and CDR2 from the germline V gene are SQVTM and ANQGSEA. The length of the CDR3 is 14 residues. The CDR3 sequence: CSATFYRPGNTIYF. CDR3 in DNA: TGCAGCGCTACCTTCTACCGCCCGGGAAACACCATATATTTT. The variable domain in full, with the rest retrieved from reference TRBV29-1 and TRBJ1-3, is SAVISQKPSRDICQRGTSLTIQCQVDSQVTMMFWYRQQPGQSLTLIATANQGSEATYESGFVIDKFPISRPNLTFSTLTVSNMSPEDSSIYLCSATFYRPGNTIYFGEGSWLTVV.

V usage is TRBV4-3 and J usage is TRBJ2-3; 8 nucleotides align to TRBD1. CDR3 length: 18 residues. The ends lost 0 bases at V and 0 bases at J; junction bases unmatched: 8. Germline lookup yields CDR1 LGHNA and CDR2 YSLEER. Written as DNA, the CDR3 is TGCGCCAGCAGCCAAGAGATCGACAGGGGATCTAGCACAGATACGCAGTATTTT. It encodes CASSQEIDRGSSTDTQYF.

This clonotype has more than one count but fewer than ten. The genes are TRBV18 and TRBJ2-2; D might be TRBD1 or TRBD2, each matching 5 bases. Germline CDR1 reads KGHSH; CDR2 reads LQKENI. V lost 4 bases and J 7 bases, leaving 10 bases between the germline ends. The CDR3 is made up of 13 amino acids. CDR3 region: CASSRGAGGELFF. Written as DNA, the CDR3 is TGTGCCAGCTCACGAGGGGCCGGCGGGGAGCTGTTTTTT.

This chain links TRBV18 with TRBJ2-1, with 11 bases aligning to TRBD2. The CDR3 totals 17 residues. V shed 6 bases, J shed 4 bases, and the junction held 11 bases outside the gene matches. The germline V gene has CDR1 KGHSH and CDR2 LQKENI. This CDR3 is CASSPGTGTSGYNEQFF. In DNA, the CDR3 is TGTGCCAGCTCTCCCGGCACCGGGACTAGCGGATACAATGAGCAGTTCTTC.

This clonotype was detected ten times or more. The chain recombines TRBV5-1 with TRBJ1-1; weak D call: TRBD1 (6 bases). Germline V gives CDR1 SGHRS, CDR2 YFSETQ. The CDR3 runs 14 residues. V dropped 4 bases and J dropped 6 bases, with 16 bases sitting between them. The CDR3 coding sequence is TGCGCCAGCAGCAGGGACACGATATTGCCTGAAGCTTTCTTT. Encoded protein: CASSRDTILPEAFF.

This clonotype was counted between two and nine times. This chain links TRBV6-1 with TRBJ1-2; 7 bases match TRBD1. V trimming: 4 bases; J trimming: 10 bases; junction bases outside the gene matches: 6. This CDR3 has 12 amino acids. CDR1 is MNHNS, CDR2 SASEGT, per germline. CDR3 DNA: TGTGCCAGCAGTGTCTCCGGGACAGTCTACACCTTC. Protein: CASSVSGTVYTF.

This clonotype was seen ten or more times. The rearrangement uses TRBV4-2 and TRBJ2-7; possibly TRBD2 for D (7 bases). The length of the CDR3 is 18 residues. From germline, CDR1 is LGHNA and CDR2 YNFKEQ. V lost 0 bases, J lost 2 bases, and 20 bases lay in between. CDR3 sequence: CASSQEGLSRGAPYEQYF. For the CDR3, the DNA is TGTGCCAGCAGCCAAGAGGGTCTTAGCCGGGGGGCCCCCTACGAGCAGTACTTC.

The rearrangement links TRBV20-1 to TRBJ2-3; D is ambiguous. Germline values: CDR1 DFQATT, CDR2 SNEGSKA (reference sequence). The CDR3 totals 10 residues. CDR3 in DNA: TGCAGAGGCCCTGGGAATACGCAGTATTTT. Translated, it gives CRGPGNTQYF.

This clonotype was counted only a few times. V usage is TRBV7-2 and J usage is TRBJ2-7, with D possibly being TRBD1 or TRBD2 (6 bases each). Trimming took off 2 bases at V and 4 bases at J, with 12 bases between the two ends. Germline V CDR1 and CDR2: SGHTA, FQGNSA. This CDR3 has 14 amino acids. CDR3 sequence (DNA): TGTGCCAGCAGCTTATTTGGGGGGCCTTACGAGCAGTACTTC. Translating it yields CASSLFGGPYEQYF.

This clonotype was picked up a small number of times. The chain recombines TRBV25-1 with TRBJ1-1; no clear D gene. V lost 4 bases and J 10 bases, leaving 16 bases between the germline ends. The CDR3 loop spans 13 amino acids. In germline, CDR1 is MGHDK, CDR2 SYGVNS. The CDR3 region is CASSGLTSLAAFF. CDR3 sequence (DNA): TGTGCCAGCAGTGGACTAACCAGCTTAGCAGCTTTCTTT.

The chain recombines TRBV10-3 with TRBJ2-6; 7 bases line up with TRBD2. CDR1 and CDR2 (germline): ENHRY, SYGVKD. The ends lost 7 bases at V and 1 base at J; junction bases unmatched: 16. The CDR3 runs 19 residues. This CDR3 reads CAITSTAGTTLSGANVLTF. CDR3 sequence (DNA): TGTGCCATCACTTCGACAGCGGGGACGACCCTATCTGGGGCCAACGTCCTGACTTTC.

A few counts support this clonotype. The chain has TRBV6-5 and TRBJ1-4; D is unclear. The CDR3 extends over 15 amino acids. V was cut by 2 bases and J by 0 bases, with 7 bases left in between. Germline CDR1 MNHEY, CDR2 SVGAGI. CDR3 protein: CASSYRETTNEKLFF. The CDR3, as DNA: TGTGCCAGCAGTTACAGGGAGACAACTAATGAAAAACTGTTTTTT.

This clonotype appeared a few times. The CDR3 DNA sequence: TGTGCCATCAGTGAGTCAGGGATGGAGACCCAGTACTTC. It specifies CAISESGMETQYF. The chain employs TRBV10-3 and TRBJ2-5, with no clear D. Germline assignment: CDR1 ENHRY and CDR2 SYGVKD. V was pared by 0 bases and J by 5 bases, with 7 bases between. The CDR3 spans 13 residues.